A single TCR beta chain is shown here with its context. Its antigen has not been determined. The record has no base qualities; no much larger clone is one base away. These data originate in a study of memory CD4+ T cells and cytomegalovirus serostatus (dated by TCRdb to the late 2010s). In terms of the full investigation: The cohort comprised 35 or so healthy Belgian adults, 9 CMV seropositive and 24 CMV seronegative. CD4+ memory TCRbeta repertoires of a Belgian cohort with known cytomegalovirus serostatus were sequenced in order to replicate a published TCR-based CMV serostatus classifier.

Single viable CD3+CD4+CD8-CD45RO+ cells were sorted as memory CD4+ T cells on a FACSAria II. CMV serostatus was determined with a Roche Elecsys assay detecting serum IgG against CMV pp150, pp28, p38 and p52. After the samples were thawed, total CD4+ T cells were enriched through positive selection using CD4 magnetic microbeads. The samples came from a separate study whose specific focus was interrogating the CD4+ T cell memory repertoire. Peripheral blood mononuclear cells were isolated and cryopreserved according to standard operating procedures, and serum was stored at -80 degrees C. Staining used CD3-PerCP (BW264/56), CD4-APC (RPA-T4), CD45RO-PE (UCHT1) and CD8-Pacific Orange (3B5) antibodies, with Sytox blue excluding non-viable cells. CDR1 and CDR2 (KGHSH, LQKENI) derive from the germline V gene. The CDR3 has 15 amino acids, counting the end cysteine and phenylalanine. Here the CDR3 DNA is all that survives: 45 bases in frame from base 1. V gives up 3 bases and J gives up 1 base, and the segment between their germline ends measures 13 bases.

The Quick-DNA Microprep Kit was used to extract genomic DNA from the sorted cells. Amplification of TCRbeta DNA was done with the immunoSEQ hsTCRbeta kit, following the protocol from the manufacturer. An Illumina MiSeq instrument was used to sequence the TCRbeta libraries. The authors processed their data as follows. Removing out-of-frame sequences left 2 million to 2.5 million distinct TCRbeta sequences, an average of about 70,000 per individual. Each individual was scored by the count of 164 previously reported CMV-associated TCRbeta sequences and the total productive distinct TCRbeta count. A beta-binomial model was reimplemented in Python, and scikit-learn random forests with default parameters were trained on data from the US cohort. On the Belgian cohort, classifier performance was reported as the median AUC, along with percentile confidence intervals, across 10,000 bootstrap iterations. TCRdb retrieved this table from immuneACCESS and kept in-frame rearrangements only. Not all clones are present; in checked studies, unresolved V genes account for under half, and no reason is known for the remainder. V and J calls and clone size are copied from that table; D and trimming were computed from the DNA. The sample data list approximately 70,000 clones, and around 76% of these were observed just once. Around 4.3% of the sample rests with the top ten.

General findings and caveats noted by the study authors: Of fewer than 200 previously reported CMV-associated TCRbeta sequences, approximately 70 appeared in the CD4+ memory repertoires, each in one to five individuals. On the Belgian cohort, the classifier based on the original framework reached a median bootstrapped AUC of approximately 0.94, with a 95% CI of 0.76-1.00. Only CD4+CD45RO+ memory cells were sequenced, unlike the original study, which covered naive and memory CD4+ and CD8+ populations. Results were interpreted as suggesting that the CMV-associated TCR signature is largely present in the CD4+ memory repertoire. For CMV serostatus prediction, a median bootstrapped AUC of about 0.96 was reached with the original framework, and a median bootstrapped AUC of approximately 0.89 was reached with a US-trained random forest.

Sequenced material: memory CD4+ T cells from blood. This clonotype was obtained from an adult in good health and CMV-seropositive. Recombination connected TRBV18 to TRBJ2-7; the D gene is perhaps TRBD1, on 6 matching bases. At the DNA level, the sequence is TGTGCCAGCTCACCCCCGGGACAAATTTCCTACGAGCAGTACTTC. This sequence encodes CASSPPGQISYEQYF.